This T cell receptor beta chain is from a study of T cells in Graves' hyperthyroidism and ophthalmopathy. What was amplified from RNA transcripts were TCR beta CDR3 regions. The HTBI set primed first-round TCR CDR3 RT-PCR. TCRdb reprocessed the multiplex PCR reads with MiXCR, giving one entry per CDR3 protein. The sample yields about 640,000 distinct CDR3 sequences, around 20% seen once. CDR3 length: 17 residues. Unmatched junction bases numbered 7, after V lost 0 bases and J lost 2 bases. CDR1 and CDR2 (germline): SGHRS, YFSETQ. V gene TRBV5-1 combines with J gene TRBJ2-2, with 7 bases lining up with TRBD1. The clonotype was recovered from a man aged 25 to 40 with Graves' ophthalmopathy. Sequencing used blood. The CDR3 region has the DNA TGCGCCAGCAGCTTGGTTCGGGACAGCGTAAACACCGGGGAGCTGTTTTTT. Its translation: CASSLVRDSVNTGELFF.